These T cell receptor beta chains were read from a single sample in a study of shared clonotypes between healthy human individuals. Only in-frame clones appear in the TCRdb table, and some are missing; sequencing was by immunoSEQ multiplex PCR. The sample includes 780,000 or so clones, 55% to 80% seen only once; the top ten take under 2%. Material: memory CD4+ T cells sorted from blood. Source of these receptors: a woman in her twenties or thirties in good health. CDR3s include the opening cysteine and the closing phenylalanine or tryptophan. The D gene is left open where the match is weak. Clone size is stated in some rows and not others, as once, few, many or a class when expanded.

D gene,J gene,V gene,clone size,CDR3 protein,CDR3 DNA
TRBD2,TRBJ2-1,TRBV11-3,-,CASSTGTSGINEQFF,TGTGCCAGCAGCACCGGGACTAGCGGGATCAATGAGCAGTTCTTC
-,TRBJ2-6,TRBV10-2,-,CASSGRGDSGANVLTF,TGCGCCAGCAGTGGTCGTGGGGACTCTGGGGCCAACGTCCTGACTTTC
-,TRBJ2-1,TRBV11-2,-,CASSPSSSYNEQFF,TGTGCCAGCAGCCCTTCCTCCTCCTACAATGAGCAGTTCTTC
TRBD2,TRBJ2-7,TRBV5-4,-,CASSNAGTSPYEQYF,TGTGCCAGCAGCAACGCCGGGACTAGCCCGTACGAGCAGTACTTC
-,TRBJ2-2,TRBV4-1,-,CASSPREGATGELFF,TGCGCCAGCAGCCCGAGGGAGGGGGCGACCGGGGAGCTGTTTTTT
TRBD1,TRBJ1-3,TRBV10-3,-,CATRDRAKNSGNTIYF,TGTGCCACCCGGGACAGGGCCAAAAACTCTGGAAACACCATATATTTT
-,TRBJ1-3,TRBV2,-,CASPVGSSGNTIYF,TGTGCCAGCCCCGTGGGGAGCTCTGGAAACACCATATATTTT
-,TRBJ2-6,TRBV30,-,CAWSVHRDGANVLTF,TGTGCCTGGAGTGTACACAGGGATGGGGCCAACGTCCTGACTTTC
TRBD1,TRBJ1-3,TRBV19,-,CASSIDSGTGGFNTIYF,TGTGCCAGTAGTATAGACTCCGGGACAGGGGGATTTAACACCATATATTTT
-,TRBJ1-2,TRBV5-1,-,CASSFASGETNYGYTF,TGCGCCAGCAGCTTTGCGTCAGGCGAGACTAACTATGGCTACACCTTC
-,TRBJ2-1,TRBV18,-,CASSPPSLSEQFF,TGTGCCAGCTCACCACCTAGCCTCAGTGAGCAGTTCTTC
-,TRBJ1-3,TRBV5-1,-,CASRDVGRSGNTIYF,TGCGCCAGCAGAGACGTCGGGCGTTCTGGAAACACCATATATTTT
-,TRBJ2-7,TRBV18,-,CASSPPGRRTYEQYF,TGTGCCAGCTCACCACCGGGAAGGAGGACCTACGAGCAGTACTTC
TRBD1,TRBJ1-2,TRBV28,-,CASSGTGGYYGYTF,TGTGCCAGCAGCGGGACAGGGGGGTACTATGGCTACACCTTC
-,TRBJ2-2,TRBV19,-,CASSTTFNAGELFF,TGTGCCAGTAGTACCACCTTTAACGCCGGGGAGCTGTTTTTT
-,TRBJ1-1,TRBV25-1,-,CASSEDYRVGEAFF,TGTGCCAGCAGTGAGGACTACAGGGTGGGTGAAGCTTTCTTT
-,TRBJ2-7,TRBV2,few,CATARAYEQYF,TGTGCCACTGCGAGGGCCTACGAGCAGTACTTC
-,TRBJ2-3,TRBV10-3,-,CAISAPGANTQYF,TGTGCCATCAGTGCGCCAGGAGCAAATACGCAGTATTTT
-,TRBJ2-1,TRBV9,-,CASSVYGADNEQFF,TGTGCCAGCAGCGTCTACGGAGCGGACAATGAGCAGTTCTTC
TRBD1,TRBJ1-1,TRBV15,-,CATSSDRGTQAFF,TGTGCCACCAGCAGCGACAGGGGAACTCAAGCTTTCTTT
-,TRBJ1-5,TRBV2,-,CASSERVRQNQPQHF,TGTGCCAGCAGTGAAAGGGTCCGGCAAAATCAGCCCCAGCATTTT
TRBD2,TRBJ2-7,TRBV19,-,CASSRKRDVDEQYF,TGTGCCAGTAGTCGCAAGCGGGATGTAGACGAGCAGTACTTC
TRBD2,TRBJ2-1,TRBV19,few,CASSIHRDYQIYNEQFF,TGTGCCAGTAGTATCCACCGGGACTATCAAATCTACAATGAGCAGTTCTTC
-,TRBJ2-2,TRBV6-5,-,CASSQALFNTGELFF,TGTGCCAGCAGCCAAGCCCTCTTTAACACCGGGGAGCTGTTTTTT
-,TRBJ2-3,TRBV11-2,-,CASSLALLSTDTQYF,TGTGCCAGCAGCTTAGCGCTCCTTAGCACAGATACGCAGTATTTT
TRBD1,TRBJ1-2,TRBV28,-,CASSLGGQGNYGYTF,TGTGCCAGCAGTTTGGGGGGACAGGGAAACTATGGCTACACCTTC